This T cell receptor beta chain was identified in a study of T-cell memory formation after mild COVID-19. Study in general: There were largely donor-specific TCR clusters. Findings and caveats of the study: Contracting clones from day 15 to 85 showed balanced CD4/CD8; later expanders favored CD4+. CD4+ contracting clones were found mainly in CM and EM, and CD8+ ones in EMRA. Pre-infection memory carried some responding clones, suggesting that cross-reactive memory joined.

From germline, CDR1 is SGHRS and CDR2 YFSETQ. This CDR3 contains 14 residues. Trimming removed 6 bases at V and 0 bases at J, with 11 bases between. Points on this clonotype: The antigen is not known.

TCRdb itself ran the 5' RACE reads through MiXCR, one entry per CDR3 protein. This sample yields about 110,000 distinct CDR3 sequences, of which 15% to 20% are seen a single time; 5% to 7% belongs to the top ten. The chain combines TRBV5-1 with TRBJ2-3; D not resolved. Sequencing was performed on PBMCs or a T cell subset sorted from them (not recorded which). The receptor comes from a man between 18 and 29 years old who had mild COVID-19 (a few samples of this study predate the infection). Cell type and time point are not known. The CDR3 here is CASKGRTSTDTQYF. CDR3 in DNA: TGCGCCAGCAAGGGCAGAACTAGCACAGATACGCAGTATTTT.